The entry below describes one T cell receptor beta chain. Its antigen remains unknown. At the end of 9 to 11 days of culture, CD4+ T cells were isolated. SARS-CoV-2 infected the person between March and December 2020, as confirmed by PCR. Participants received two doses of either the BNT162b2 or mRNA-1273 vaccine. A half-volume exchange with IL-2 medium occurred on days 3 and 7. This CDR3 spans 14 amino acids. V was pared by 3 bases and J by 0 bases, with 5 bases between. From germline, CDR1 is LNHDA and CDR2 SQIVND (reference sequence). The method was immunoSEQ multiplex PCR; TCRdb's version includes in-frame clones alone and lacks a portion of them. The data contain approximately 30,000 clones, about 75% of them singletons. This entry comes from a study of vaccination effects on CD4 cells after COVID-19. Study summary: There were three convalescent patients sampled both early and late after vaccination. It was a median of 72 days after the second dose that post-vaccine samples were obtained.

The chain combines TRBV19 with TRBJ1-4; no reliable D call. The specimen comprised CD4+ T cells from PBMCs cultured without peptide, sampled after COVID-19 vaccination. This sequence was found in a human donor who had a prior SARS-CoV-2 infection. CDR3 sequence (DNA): TGTGCCAGTAGTATTACAGCAACTAATGAAAAACTGTTTTTT. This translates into CASSITATNEKLFF. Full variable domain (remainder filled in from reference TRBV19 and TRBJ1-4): DGGITQSPKYLFRKEGQNVTLSCEQNLNHDAMYWYRQDPGQGLRLIYYSQIVNDFQKGDIAEGYSVSREKKESFPLTVTSAQKNPTAFYLCASSITATNEKLFFGSGTQLSVL.